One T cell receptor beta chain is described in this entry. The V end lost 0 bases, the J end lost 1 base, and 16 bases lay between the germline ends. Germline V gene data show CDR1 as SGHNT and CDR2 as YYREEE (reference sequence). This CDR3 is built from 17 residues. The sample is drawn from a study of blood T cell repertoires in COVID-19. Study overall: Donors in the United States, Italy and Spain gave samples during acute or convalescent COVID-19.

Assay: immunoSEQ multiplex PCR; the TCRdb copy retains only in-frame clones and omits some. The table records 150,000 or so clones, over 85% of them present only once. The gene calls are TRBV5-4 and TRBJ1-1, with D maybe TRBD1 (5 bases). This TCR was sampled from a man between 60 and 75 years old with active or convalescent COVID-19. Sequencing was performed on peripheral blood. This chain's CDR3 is CASSLGARVFANTEAFF. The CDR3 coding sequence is TGTGCCAGCAGCTTGGGGGCCAGGGTTTTTGCGAACACTGAAGCTTTCTTT.